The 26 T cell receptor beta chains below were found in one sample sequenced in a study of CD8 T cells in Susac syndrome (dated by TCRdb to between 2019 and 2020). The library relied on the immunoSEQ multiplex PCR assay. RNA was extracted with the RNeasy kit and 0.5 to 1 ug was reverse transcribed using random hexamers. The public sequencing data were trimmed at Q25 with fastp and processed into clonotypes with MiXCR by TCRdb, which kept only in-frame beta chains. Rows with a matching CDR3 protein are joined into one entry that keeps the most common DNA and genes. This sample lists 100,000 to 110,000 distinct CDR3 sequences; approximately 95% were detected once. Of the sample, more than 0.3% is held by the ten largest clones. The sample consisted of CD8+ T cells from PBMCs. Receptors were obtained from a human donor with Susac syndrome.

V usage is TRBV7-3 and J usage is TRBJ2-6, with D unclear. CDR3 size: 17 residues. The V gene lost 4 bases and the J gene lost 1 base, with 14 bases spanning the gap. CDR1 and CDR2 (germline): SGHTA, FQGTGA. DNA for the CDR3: TGTGCCAGCAGCTCCCCTGCTTCAGCTTCTGGGGCCAACGTCCTGACTTTC. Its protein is CASSSPASASGANVLTF.

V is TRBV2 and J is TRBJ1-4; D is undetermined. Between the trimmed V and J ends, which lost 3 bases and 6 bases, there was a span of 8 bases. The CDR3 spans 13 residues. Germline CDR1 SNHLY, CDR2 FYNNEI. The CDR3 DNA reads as TGTGCCAGCAGTGATGGAGAAGATGAAAAACTGTTTTTT. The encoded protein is CASSDGEDEKLFF.

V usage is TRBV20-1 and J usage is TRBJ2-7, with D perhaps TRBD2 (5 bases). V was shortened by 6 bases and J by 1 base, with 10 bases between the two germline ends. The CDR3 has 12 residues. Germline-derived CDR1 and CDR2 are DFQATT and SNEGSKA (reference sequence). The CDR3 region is CSAPTTSYEQYF. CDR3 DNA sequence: TGCAGTGCGCCGACTACGTCCTACGAGCAGTACTTC.

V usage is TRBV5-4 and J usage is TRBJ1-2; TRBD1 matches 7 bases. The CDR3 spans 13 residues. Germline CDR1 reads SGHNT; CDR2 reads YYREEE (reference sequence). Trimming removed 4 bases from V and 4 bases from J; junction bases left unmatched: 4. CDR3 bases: TGTGCCAGCAGCCCACAGGGGTCCTATGGCTACACCTTC. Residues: CASSPQGSYGYTF. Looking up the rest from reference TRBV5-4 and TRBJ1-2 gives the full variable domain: ETGVTQSPTHLIKTRGQQVTLRCSSQSGHNTVSWYQQALGQGPQFIFQYYREEENGRGNFPPRFSGLQFPNYSSELNVNALELDDSALYLCASSPQGSYGYTFGSGTRLTVV.

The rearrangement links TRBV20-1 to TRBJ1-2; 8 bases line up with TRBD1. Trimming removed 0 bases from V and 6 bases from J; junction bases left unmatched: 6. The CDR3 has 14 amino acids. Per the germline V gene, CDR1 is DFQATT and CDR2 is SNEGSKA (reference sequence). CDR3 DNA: TGCAGTGCTAGAGACCGGACAGGGTGGAATGGCTACACCTTC. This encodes CSARDRTGWNGYTF.

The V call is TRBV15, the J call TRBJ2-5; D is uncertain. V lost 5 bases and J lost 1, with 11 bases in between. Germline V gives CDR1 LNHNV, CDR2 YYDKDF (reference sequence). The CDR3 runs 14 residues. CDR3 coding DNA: TGTGCCACCAGCCCCATAACTGGCCAAGAGACCCAGTACTTC. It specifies CATSPITGQETQYF.

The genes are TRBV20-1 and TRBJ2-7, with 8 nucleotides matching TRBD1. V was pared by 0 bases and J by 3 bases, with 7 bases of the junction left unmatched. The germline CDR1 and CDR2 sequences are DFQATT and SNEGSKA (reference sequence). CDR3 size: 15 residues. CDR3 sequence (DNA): TGCAGTGCTAGAGACCCCAGGGGGCGGGGCTACGAGCAGTACTTC. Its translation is CSARDPRGRGYEQYF.

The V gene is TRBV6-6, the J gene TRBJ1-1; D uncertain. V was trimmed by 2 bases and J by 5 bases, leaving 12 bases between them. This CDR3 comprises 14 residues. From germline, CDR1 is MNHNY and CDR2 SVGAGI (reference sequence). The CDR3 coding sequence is TGTGCCAGCAGTTACCCCGGGGTAACAACTGAAGCTTTCTTT. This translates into CASSYPGVTTEAFF.

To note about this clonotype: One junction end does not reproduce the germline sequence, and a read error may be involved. The CDR3 DNA reads TGCAGCGTGGAAGCGACGGGTCTGAGTGTCGGGGAGCTGTTTTTT. This gives the protein CSVEATGLSVGELFF. The chain uses TRBV29-1 and TRBJ2-2, with D uncertain. Germline CDR1 SQVTM, CDR2 ANQGSEA. This CDR3 contains 15 residues.

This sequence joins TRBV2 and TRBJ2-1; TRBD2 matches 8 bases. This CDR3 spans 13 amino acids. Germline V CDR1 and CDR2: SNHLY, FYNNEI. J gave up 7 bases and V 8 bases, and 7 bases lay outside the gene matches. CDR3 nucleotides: TGTGCCAGCTCGTCTCCTAGCGGGAATGAGCAGTTCTTC. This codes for CASSSPSGNEQFF.

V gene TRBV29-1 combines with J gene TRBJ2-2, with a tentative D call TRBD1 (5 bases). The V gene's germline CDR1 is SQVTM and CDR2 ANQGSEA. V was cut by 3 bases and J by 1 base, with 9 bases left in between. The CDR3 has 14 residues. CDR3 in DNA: TGCAGCGTTGAGACAGTCAAGAACACCGGGGAGCTGTTTTTT. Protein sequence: CSVETVKNTGELFF.

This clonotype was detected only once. The CDR3 reads CASSRAGGPDTQYF. CDR3 nucleotide sequence: TGTGCCAGCAGCCGAGCAGGGGGGCCAGATACGCAGTATTTT. V usage is TRBV7-9 and J usage is TRBJ2-3; maybe TRBD1 (7 bases). CDR1 and CDR2 (germline): SEHNR, FQNEAQ (reference sequence). V lost 5 bases and J lost 4, with 13 bases in between. The CDR3 contains 14 residues.

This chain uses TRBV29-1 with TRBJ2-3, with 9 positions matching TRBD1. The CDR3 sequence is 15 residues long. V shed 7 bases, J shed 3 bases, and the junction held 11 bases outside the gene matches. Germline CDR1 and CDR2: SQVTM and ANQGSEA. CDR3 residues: CSADLRDRETDTQYF. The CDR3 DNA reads TGCAGCGCTGACCTCCGGGACAGGGAAACAGATACGCAGTATTTT.

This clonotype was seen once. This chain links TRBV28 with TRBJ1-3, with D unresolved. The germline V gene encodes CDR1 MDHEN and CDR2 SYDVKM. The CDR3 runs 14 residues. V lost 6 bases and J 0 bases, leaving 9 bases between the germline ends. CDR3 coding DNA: TGTGCCAGCAGACAAGCTAGCTCTGGAAACACCATATATTTT. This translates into CASRQASSGNTIYF.

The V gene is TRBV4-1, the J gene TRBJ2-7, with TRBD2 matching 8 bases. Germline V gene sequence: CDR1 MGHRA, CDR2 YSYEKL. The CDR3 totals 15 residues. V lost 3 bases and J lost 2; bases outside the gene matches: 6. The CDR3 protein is CASSQVTSGPYEQYF. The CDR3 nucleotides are TGCGCCAGCAGCCAGGTCACTAGCGGACCCTACGAGCAGTACTTC.

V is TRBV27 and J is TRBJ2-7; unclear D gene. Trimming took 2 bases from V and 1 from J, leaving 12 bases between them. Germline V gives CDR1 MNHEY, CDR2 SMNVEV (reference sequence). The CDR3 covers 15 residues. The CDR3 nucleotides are TGTGCCAGCAGTTTAGATCCGGACGGGTCCTACGAGCAGTACTTC. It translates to CASSLDPDGSYEQYF.

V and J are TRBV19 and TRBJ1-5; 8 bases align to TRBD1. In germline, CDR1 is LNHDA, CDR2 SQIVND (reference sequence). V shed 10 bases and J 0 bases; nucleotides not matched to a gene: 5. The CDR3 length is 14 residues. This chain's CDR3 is CATSDRDSNQPQHF. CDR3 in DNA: TGTGCCACTTCGGACAGGGATAGCAATCAGCCCCAGCATTTT.

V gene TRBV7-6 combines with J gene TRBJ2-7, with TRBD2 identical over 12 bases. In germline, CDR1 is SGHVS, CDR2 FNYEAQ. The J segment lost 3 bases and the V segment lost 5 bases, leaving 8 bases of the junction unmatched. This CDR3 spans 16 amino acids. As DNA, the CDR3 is TGTGCCAGCAGCCCAGGCGCGACTAGCGGGGGCTACGAGCAGTACTTC. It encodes CASSPGATSGGYEQYF.

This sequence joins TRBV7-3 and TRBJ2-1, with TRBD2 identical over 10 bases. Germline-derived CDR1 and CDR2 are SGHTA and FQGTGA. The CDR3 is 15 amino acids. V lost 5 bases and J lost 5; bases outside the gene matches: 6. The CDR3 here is CASSPTGLADNEQFF. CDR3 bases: TGTGCCAGCAGCCCAACCGGACTAGCGGACAATGAGCAGTTCTTC. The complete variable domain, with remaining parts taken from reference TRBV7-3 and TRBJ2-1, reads GAGVSQTPSNKVTEKGKYVELRCDPISGHTALYWYRQSLGQGPEFLIYFQGTGAADDSGLPNDRFFAVRPEGSVSTLKIQRTERGDSAVYLCASSPTGLADNEQFFGPGTRLTVL.

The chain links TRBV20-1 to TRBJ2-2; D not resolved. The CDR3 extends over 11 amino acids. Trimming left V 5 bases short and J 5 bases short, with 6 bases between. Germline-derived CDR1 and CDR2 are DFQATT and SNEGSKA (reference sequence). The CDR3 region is CSADTTGELFF. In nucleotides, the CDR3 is TGCAGTGCTGATACGACCGGGGAGCTGTTTTTT.

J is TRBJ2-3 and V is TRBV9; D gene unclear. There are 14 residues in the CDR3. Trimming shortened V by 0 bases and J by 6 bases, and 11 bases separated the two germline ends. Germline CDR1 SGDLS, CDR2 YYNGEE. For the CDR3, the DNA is TGTGCCAGCAGCGTAGCTCCCTCTTTGGATACGCAGTATTTT. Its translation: CASSVAPSLDTQYF. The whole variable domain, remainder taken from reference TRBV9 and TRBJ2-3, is DSGVTQTPKHLITATGQRVTLRCSPRSGDLSVYWYQQSLDQGLQFLIQYYNGEERAKGNILERFSAQQFPDLHSELNLSSLELGDSALYFCASSVAPSLDTQYFGPGTRLTVL.

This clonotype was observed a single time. The CDR3 DNA reads TGTGCCATCAGGCCAGAATCTGGGGCCAACGTCCTGACTTTC. It encodes CAIRPESGANVLTF. The rearrangement joins TRBV10-3 to TRBJ2-6, with D unresolved. There are 14 residues in the CDR3. From germline, CDR1 is ENHRY and CDR2 SYGVKD. Trimming left V 6 bases short and J 1 base short, with 7 bases between.

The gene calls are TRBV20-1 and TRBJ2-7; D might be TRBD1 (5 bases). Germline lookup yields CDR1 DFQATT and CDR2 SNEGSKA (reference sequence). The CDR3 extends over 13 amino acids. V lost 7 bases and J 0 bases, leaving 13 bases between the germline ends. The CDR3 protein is CSGEDNLSYEQYF. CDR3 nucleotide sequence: TGCAGTGGTGAGGACAACCTCTCCTACGAGCAGTACTTC.

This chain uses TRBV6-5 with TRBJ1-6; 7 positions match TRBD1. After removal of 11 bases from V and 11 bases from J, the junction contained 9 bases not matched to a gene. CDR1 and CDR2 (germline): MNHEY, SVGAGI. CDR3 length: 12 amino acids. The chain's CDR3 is CAPDREDAPLHF. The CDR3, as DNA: TGTGCCCCAGACAGGGAAGATGCACCCCTCCACTTT.

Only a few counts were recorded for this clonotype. This CDR3 reads CATSAGDYGYTF. The CDR3 region has the DNA TGTGCCACCAGTGCCGGGGACTATGGCTACACCTTC. The chain employs TRBV24-1 and TRBJ1-2; D call uncertain. CDR1 is KGHDR, CDR2 SFDVKD, per germline. Trimming took off 5 bases at V and 3 bases at J, with 6 bases between the two ends. This CDR3 comprises 12 residues.

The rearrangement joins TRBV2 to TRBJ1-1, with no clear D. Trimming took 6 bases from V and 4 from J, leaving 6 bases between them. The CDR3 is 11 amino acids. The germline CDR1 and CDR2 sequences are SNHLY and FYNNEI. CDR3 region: CASRSGTEAFF. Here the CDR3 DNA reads TGTGCCAGCAGGTCCGGCACTGAAGCTTTCTTT.